A selection of T cell receptor beta chains follows, all from one sample in a study of PD-L1 blockade in urothelial cancer. Clones were read by immunoSEQ multiplex PCR, and TCRdb kept only the in-frame ones, dropping some. The sample has approximately 88,000 clones, around 83% seen once; the top ten hold approximately 2.1%. The material was PBMCs, obtained around atezolizumab (anti-PD-L1) treatment. Receptors originate from a man aged 60 to 75 with urothelial cancer. CDR3s include the opening cysteine and the closing phenylalanine or tryptophan. The order of the fields is J gene, D gene, V gene, clone size, CDR3 DNA, CDR3 protein. The D gene is left open where the match is weak. Clone size is stated in some rows and not others, as once, few, many or a class when expanded.

TRBJ2-7,.,TRBV5-1,.,TGCGCCAGCAGCTACCTCGCGGGCTCCTACGAGCAGTACTTC,CASSYLAGSYEQYF
TRBJ1-1,.,TRBV7-9,.,TGTGCCAGCAGCCCACAGGGGAACACTGAAGCTTTCTTT,CASSPQGNTEAFF
TRBJ1-2,.,TRBV10-2,.,TGCGCCAGCAGTGAGTTGGTAGCCAACTATGGCTACACCTTC,CASSELVANYGYTF
TRBJ1-3,.,TRBV4-1,once,TGCGCCAGCAGCCAAGATCTGGGCAACTCTGGAAACACCATATATTTT,CASSQDLGNSGNTIYF
TRBJ2-7,.,TRBV2,.,TGTGCCAGCACTAATCGCGGGACCCAGGGATCCTACGAGCAGTACTTC,CASTNRGTQGSYEQYF
TRBJ2-3,.,TRBV9,.,TGTGCCAGCAGCGGACTTACGGCCCACACAGATACGCAGTATTTT,CASSGLTAHTDTQYF
TRBJ1-5,.,TRBV7-8,.,TGTGCCAGCAGCTTAGCTCCGGGACTAAATCAGCCCCAGCATTTT,CASSLAPGLNQPQHF
TRBJ1-6,.,TRBV28,.,TGTGCCAGCAGCCCGGGTGGCTATAATTCACCCCTCCACTTT,CASSPGGYNSPLHF
TRBJ2-7,.,TRBV11-2,.,TGTGCCAGCAGCGGAGTGCGGGGAAGGCAGGAGCAGTACTTC,CASSGVRGRQEQYF
TRBJ1-2,TRBD1,TRBV28,once,TGTGCCAGCAGTTTATTCTTGCAGAGAAGGGGGCGTTTGATCGGCTACACCTTC,CASSLFLQRRGRLIGYTF
TRBJ2-1,TRBD2,TRBV7-2,.,TGTGCCAGCAGCTTAGCCTCGGCTAGCGGGAGTTATGAGCAGTTCTTC,CASSLASASGSYEQFF
TRBJ2-7,TRBD1,TRBV30,.,TGTGCCTGGAGTCCCAACCCCCGGGACAGCTACGAGCAGTACTTC,CAWSPNPRDSYEQYF
TRBJ2-7,.,TRBV2,.,TGTGCCAGCCTAGGCGAGCGCGAGCAGTACTTC,CASLGEREQYF
TRBJ1-1,.,TRBV7-9,once,TGTGCCAGCAGCTTAGACAGTGAAGCTTTCTTT,CASSLDSEAFF
TRBJ1-2,TRBD1,TRBV9,.,TGTGCCAGCAGCGGGGGACAGGGGGCCTATGGCTACACCTTC,CASSGGQGAYGYTF
TRBJ1-1,TRBD1,TRBV2,few,TGTGCCAGCAGTCCCGGGACAGGGGAGACTGAAGCTTTCTTT,CASSPGTGETEAFF
TRBJ2-3,TRBD1,TRBV5-4,.,TGTGCCAGCAGCATCCGGACAGGAGGCACAGATACGCAGTATTTT,CASSIRTGGTDTQYF
TRBJ2-7,.,TRBV19,.,TGTGCCAGTAAATGGCCCATAGGCTCCCCGAGGGCCTACGAGCAGTACTTC,CASKWPIGSPRAYEQYF
TRBJ1-2,TRBD1,TRBV6-5,.,TGTGCCAGCAGTTACTCTAGGGGGCCTAGCTATGGCTACACCTTC,CASSYSRGPSYGYTF
TRBJ2-4,TRBD1,TRBV5-1,.,TGCGCCAGCAGCTTGGGGGACAGGAACATTCAGTACTTC,CASSLGDRNIQYF
TRBJ2-2,.,TRBV9,.,TGTGCCAGCAGCCTAGGGCCCGGGGAGCTGTTTTTT,CASSLGPGELFF